This TCR beta chain was captured in a study of beta chain features in type 1 diabetes. Study at large: All samples yielded around 98 million examined sorted cells. Notes on the study in general: Significant though moderate, a shortening of TCRB CDR3s appeared in all four CD4+ subsets of Type 1 diabetes patients.

V was pared by 6 bases and J by 3 bases, with 18 bases between. This CDR3 is 15 amino acids long. CDR1 is MNHEY, CDR2 SVGAGI, per germline. The investigators reverse transcribed all of the isolated RNA, so they sequenced expressed TCRB transcripts. Method: immunoSEQ multiplex PCR; TCRdb's copy keeps in-frame clones and lacks some. This sample has about 360,000 clones, with roughly 12% found just once. This clone has a handful of counts. As yet, its antigen is unknown. This receptor was obtained from a woman aged 18-35 years with type 1 diabetes. This sequence joins TRBV6-5 and TRBJ2-7; D perhaps matches TRBD1 (6 bases). Material for sequencing was naive CD4+ T cells from blood. CDR3 nucleotides: TGTGCCAGCAGACCAAGCGACCGGACAGTCTACGAGCAGTACTTC. Translation gives CASRPSDRTVYEQYF.